This TCR beta chain was documented in a study of T-cell memory formation after mild COVID-19. Whole-study results and caveats: Clones shrinking from day 15 to 85 showed even CD4/CD8 mixes; later expanders tilted CD4+. In pre-infection memory, a portion of responding clones appeared, which suggested that cross-reactive memory joined. Chiefly within CM and EM were the contracting CD4+ clones; CD8+ ones were within EMRA.

V lost 2 bases, J lost 0 bases, and 8 bases lay in between. Germline CDR1 reads MNHEY; CDR2 reads SVGAGI. The CDR3 loop spans 15 amino acids. UMIs and sample barcodes were carried by the TCR alpha and TCR beta cDNA libraries that 5'RACE produced using constant-segment primers. Via MiXCR, TCRdb re-called the 5' RACE reads, giving one row per CDR3 protein. The repertoire includes more than 250,000 distinct CDR3 sequences, around 15% of them detected once, and roughly a fifth sits in the top ten. Remarks on this clonotype: Its antigen is not known.

The material sequenced was PBMCs or a T cell subset sorted from them (not recorded which). The chain has TRBV6-5 and TRBJ1-3; no definite D call. The clonotype originates from a man between 18 and 35 years old who had mild COVID-19 (a few samples of this study predate the infection). Cell type and time point are not known. Here the CDR3 reads CASSYGSSSGNTIYF. As DNA, the CDR3 is TGTGCCAGCAGTTACGGCAGTAGCTCTGGAAACACCATATATTTT.